A single sample is the source of the 5 T cell receptor beta chains below, sequenced in a study of CD8 T cells in Susac syndrome. RNA was extracted with the RNeasy kit, and a quantity of roughly 0.45 to 1 ug was reverse transcribed using random hexamers. TCRdb reprocessed the immunoSEQ multiplex PCR reads via MiXCR and lists one record per CDR3 protein. The sample contains some 130,000 distinct CDR3 sequences, roughly 94% of which appear only once. Sequencing input: CD4+ T cells from PBMCs. The source of these receptors is a human donor with multiple sclerosis.

The chain joins TRBV2 to TRBJ2-7, with TRBD2 matching 7 bases. Germline-derived CDR1 and CDR2 are SNHLY and FYNNEI. After removal of 4 bases from V and 4 bases from J, the junction contained 10 bases not matched to a gene. This CDR3 is 15 amino acids long. The CDR3 reads CASSGERGAGYEQYF. The CDR3 coding sequence is TGTGCCAGCAGTGGGGAGCGGGGCGCTGGGTACGAGCAGTACTTC.

The V gene is TRBV28, the J gene TRBJ1-2; possible D gene TRBD1, 5 bases. Germline CDR1 MDHEN, CDR2 SYDVKM. The CDR3 runs to 13 residues. Trimming stripped 2 bases from V and 4 bases from J, with 8 bases between. In nucleotides, the CDR3 is TGTGCCAGCAGTTTAGGCAGGGCCTATGGCTACACCTTC. Translating gives CASSLGRAYGYTF.

The V call is TRBV19, the J call TRBJ1-2; D is unclear. The CDR3 extends over 12 amino acids. Germline V gene lookup returns CDR1 LNHDA and CDR2 SQIVND (reference sequence). Trimming pared 2 bases from V and 8 bases from J, leaving 9 bases between. CDR3 nucleotides: TGTGCCAGTAGTATACCGAATAGAGGCTACACCTTC. This gives the protein CASSIPNRGYTF.

J is TRBJ2-1 and V is TRBV5-4; 16 bases are a match to TRBD2. The junction had 16 bases not matched to a gene; V was cut back by 4 bases and J by 9 bases. The CDR3 runs 19 residues. CDR1 and CDR2 from the germline V gene are SGHNT and YYREEE (reference sequence). As DNA, the CDR3 is TGTGCCAGCAGCCCCCCGGGACTAGCGGGAGGGCGAAGTGGAGGTGAGCAGTTCTTC. It encodes CASSPPGLAGGRSGGEQFF.

This rearrangement joins TRBV9 to TRBJ2-1; 7 positions match TRBD2. V shed 1 base, J shed 6 bases, and the junction held 16 bases outside the gene matches. Germline V gives CDR1 SGDLS, CDR2 YYNGEE. The CDR3 is 18 amino acids. The CDR3 DNA sequence: TGTGCCAGCAGCGTAAACCTAGGGACTACCCATTACCCCAATGAGCAGTTCTTC. Its translation is CASSVNLGTTHYPNEQFF.